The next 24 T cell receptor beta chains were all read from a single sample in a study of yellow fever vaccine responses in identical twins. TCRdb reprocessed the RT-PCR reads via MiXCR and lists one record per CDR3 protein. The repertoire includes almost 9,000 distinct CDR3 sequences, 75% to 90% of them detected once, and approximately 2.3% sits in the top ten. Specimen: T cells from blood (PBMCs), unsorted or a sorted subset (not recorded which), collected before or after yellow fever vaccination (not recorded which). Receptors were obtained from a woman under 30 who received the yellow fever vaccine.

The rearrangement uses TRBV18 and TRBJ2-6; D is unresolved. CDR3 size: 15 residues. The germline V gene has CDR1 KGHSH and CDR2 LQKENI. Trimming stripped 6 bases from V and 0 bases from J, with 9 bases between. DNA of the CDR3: TGTGCCAGCTCCCTACACAACTCTGGGGCCAACGTCCTGACTTTC. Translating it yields CASSLHNSGANVLTF.

The chain's CDR3 is CASSVTGGEGQPQHF. Written as DNA, the CDR3 is TGTGCCAGCAGTGTTACAGGGGGCGAGGGTCAGCCCCAGCATTTT. V usage is TRBV2 and J usage is TRBJ1-5, with TRBD1 matching 9 bases. CDR3 length: 15 amino acids. Germline V lookup: CDR1 SNHLY, CDR2 FYNNEI. V dropped 4 bases and J dropped 6; count of bases not matched to a gene: 7.

The chain's CDR3 is CASSLAGTANNEKLFF. The CDR3 DNA sequence: TGTGCCAGCAGCTTAGCCGGGACGGCCAACAATGAAAAACTGTTTTTT. This sequence joins TRBV7-2 and TRBJ1-4; D is perhaps TRBD1 (5 bases). V was shortened by 0 bases and J by 5 bases, with 13 bases between the two germline ends. Germline V lookup: CDR1 SGHTA, CDR2 FQGNSA. This CDR3 region has 16 residues.

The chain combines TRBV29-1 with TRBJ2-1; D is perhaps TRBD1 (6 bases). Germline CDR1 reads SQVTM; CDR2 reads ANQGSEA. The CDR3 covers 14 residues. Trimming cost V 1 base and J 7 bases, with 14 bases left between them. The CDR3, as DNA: TGCAGCGTTGAAGGGTGGGGGCTTGGAAATGAGCAGTTCTTC. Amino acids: CSVEGWGLGNEQFF.

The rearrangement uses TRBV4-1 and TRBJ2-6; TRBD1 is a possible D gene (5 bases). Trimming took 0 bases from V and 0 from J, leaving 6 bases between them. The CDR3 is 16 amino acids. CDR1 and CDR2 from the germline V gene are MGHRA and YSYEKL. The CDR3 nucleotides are TGCGCCAGCAGCCAAGAGGGGCCCTCTGGGGCCAACGTCCTGACTTTC. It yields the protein CASSQEGPSGANVLTF.

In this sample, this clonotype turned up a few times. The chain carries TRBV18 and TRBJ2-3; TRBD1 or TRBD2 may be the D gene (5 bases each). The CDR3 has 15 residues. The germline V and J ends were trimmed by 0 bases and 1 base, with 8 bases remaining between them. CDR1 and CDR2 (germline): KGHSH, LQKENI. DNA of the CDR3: TGTGCCAGCTCACCACCGGGGCGGGGCACAGATACGCAGTATTTT. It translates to CASSPPGRGTDTQYF.

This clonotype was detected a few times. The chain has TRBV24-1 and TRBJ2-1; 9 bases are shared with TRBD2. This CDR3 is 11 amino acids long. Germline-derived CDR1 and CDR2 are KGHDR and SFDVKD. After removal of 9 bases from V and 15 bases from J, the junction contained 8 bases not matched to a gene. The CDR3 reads CATSTGTSMFF. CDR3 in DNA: TGTGCCACCTCAACCGGGACTAGCATGTTCTTC.

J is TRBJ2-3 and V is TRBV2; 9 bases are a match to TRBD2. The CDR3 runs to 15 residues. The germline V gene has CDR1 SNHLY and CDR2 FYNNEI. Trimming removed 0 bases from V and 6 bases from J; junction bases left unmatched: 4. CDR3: CASSEAAAGGDTQYF. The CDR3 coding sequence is TGTGCCAGCAGTGAAGCGGCAGCGGGAGGTGATACGCAGTATTTT.

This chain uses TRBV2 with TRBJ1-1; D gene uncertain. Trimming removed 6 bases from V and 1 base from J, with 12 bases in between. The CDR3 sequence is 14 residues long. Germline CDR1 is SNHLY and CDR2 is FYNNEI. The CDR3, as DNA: TGTGCCAGCAGAGATCAACCAGGGAACACTGAAGCTTTCTTT. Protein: CASRDQPGNTEAFF.

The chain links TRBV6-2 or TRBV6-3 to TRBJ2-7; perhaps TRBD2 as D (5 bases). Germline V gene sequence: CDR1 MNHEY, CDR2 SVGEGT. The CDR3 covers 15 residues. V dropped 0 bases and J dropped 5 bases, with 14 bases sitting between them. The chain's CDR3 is CASSYSLSISDEQYF. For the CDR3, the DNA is TGTGCCAGCAGTTACTCGCTCTCAATTAGCGACGAGCAGTACTTC.

CDR3 protein: CASSVGLAGGSGTGELFF. For the CDR3, the DNA is TGTGCCAGCAGCGTCGGACTAGCGGGAGGGTCGGGGACCGGGGAGCTGTTTTTT. The chain recombines TRBV11-1 with TRBJ2-2, with 15 bases fitting TRBD2. With V trimmed by 5 bases and J by 5 bases, 9 bases remained unmatched. Germline V gene lookup returns CDR1 SGHAT and CDR2 FQDESV (reference sequence). This CDR3 comprises 18 residues. The full variable domain, rest sourced from reference TRBV11-1 and TRBJ2-2, is EAEVAQSPRYKITEKSQAVAFWCDPISGHATLYWYRQILGQGPELLVQFQDESVVDDSQLPKDRFSAERLKGVDSTLKIQPAELGDSAMYLCASSVGLAGGSGTGELFFGEGSRLTVL.

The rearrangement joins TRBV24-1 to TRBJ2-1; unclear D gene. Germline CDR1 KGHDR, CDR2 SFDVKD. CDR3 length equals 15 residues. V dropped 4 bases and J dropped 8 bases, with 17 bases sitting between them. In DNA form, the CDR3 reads TGTGCCACCAGTGACCCAAGCTTCCCCCAGGATGAGCAGTTCTTC. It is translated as CATSDPSFPQDEQFF.

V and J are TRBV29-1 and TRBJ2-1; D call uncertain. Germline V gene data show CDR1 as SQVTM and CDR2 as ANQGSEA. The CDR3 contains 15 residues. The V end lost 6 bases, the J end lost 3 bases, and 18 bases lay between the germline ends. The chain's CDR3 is CSVEYSELFYNEQFF. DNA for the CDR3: TGCAGCGTCGAATACAGCGAACTCTTCTACAATGAGCAGTTCTTC.

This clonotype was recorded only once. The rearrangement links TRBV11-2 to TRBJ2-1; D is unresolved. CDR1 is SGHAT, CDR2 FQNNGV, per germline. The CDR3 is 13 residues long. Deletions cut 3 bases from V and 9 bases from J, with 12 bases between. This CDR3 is CASSFSDRSEQFF. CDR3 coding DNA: TGTGCCAGCAGCTTTTCGGACCGGAGTGAGCAGTTCTTC.

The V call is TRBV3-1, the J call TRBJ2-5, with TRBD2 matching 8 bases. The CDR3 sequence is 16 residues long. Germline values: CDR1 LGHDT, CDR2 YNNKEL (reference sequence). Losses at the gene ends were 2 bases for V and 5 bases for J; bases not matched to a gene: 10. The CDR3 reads CASSQKFGRAEETQYF. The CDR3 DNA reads TGTGCCAGCAGCCAAAAATTCGGGAGGGCCGAGGAGACCCAGTACTTC.

CDR3 amino acids: CASSFSNTEEQFF. DNA of the CDR3: TGTGCCAGCAGCTTTTCCAACACGGAAGAGCAGTTCTTC. The chain has TRBV11-3 and TRBJ2-1; D uncertain. The germline V gene encodes CDR1 SGHNT and CDR2 YENEEA. The V and J ends lost 3 bases and 10 bases respectively, with 13 bases between them. The length of the CDR3 is 13 residues.

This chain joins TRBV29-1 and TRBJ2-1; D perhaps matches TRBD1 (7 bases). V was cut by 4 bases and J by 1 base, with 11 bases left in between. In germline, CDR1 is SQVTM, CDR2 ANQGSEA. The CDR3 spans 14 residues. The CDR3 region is CSVAAGGSYNEQFF. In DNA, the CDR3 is TGCAGCGTTGCCGCAGGGGGGTCCTACAATGAGCAGTTCTTC.

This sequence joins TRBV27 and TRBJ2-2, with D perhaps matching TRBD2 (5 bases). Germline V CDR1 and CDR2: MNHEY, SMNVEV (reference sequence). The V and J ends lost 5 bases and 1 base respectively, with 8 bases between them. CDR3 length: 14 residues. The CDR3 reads CASSLGMNTGELFF. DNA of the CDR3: TGTGCCAGCAGTCTCGGGATGAACACCGGGGAGCTGTTTTTT.

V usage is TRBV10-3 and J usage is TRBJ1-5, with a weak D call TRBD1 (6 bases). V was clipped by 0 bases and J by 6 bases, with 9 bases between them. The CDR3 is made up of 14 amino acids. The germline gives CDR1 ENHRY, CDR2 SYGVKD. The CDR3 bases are TGTGCCATCAGTGAGTCGGGGGCGGCTCAGCCCCAGCATTTT. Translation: CAISESGAAQPQHF.

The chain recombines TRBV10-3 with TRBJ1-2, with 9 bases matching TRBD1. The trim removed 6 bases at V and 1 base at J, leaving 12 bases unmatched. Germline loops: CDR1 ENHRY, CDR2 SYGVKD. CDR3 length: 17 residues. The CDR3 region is CAIRGGQGMGSNYGYTF. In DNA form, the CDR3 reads TGTGCCATCAGGGGCGGACAGGGGATGGGGAGTAACTATGGCTACACCTTC.

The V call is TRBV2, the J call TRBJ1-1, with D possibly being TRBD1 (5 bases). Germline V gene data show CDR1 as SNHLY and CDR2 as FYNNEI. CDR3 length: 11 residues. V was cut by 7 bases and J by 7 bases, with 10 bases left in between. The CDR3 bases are TGTGCCAGCATGTACCAGGGTGAAGCTTTCTTT. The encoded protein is CASMYQGEAFF.

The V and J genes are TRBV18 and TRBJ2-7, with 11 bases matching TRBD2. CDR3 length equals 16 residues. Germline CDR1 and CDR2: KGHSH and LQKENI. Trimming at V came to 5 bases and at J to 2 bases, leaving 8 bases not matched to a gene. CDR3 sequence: CASSAGLAGSTYEQYF. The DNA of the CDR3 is TGTGCCAGCTCAGCTGGACTAGCGGGCAGCACCTACGAGCAGTACTTC.

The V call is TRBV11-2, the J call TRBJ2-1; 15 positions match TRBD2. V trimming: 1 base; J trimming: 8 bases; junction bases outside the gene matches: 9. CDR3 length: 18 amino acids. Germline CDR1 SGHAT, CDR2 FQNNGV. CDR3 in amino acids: CASSLGTSGRARRDEQFF. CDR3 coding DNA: TGTGCCAGCAGCTTAGGGACTAGCGGGAGGGCGAGACGGGATGAGCAGTTCTTC.

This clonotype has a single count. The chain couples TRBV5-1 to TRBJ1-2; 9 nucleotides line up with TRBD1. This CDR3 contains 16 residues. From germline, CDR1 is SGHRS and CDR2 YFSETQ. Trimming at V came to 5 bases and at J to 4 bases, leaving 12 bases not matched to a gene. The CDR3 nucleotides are TGCGCCAGCAGAAGGACAGGGGCCGGGGCCTTCTATGGCTACACCTTC. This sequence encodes CASRRTGAGAFYGYTF.